The 8 T cell receptor beta chains below all came from one sample that was sequenced in a study of breast tumors, draining lymph nodes, adjacent tissues. Samples came from axillary lymph nodes draining the breast cancer. In TCRdb, the multiplex PCR reads were re-called with MiXCR into one record per CDR3 protein. The sample lists about 200,000 distinct CDR3 sequences, 30% to 35% seen once, with approximately 3.6% in the top ten. The sequencing sample was made of axillary lymph node tissue. The receptors originated from a female donor with breast cancer. Some clones in this sample may be carry-over from other donors' samples.

This sequence joins TRBV6-7 and TRBJ2-1; TRBD1 aligns across 12 bases. TRBV6-7 is an ORF; its function is uncertain. CDR3 length: 19 amino acids. V lost 11 bases and J lost 0; bases outside the gene matches: 17. CDR3 sequence: CAAVRDRGPDHSSYNEQFF. The CDR3 nucleotides read TGTGCCGCCGTCCGGGACAGGGGGCCCGACCATAGCTCCTACAATGAGCAGTTCTTC.

This clonotype has ten or more counts. The gene calls are TRBV11-2 and TRBJ2-1, with 12 bases identical to TRBD2. Germline values: CDR1 SGHAT, CDR2 FQNNGV. This CDR3 is 15 amino acids long. Losses at the gene ends were 5 bases for V and 6 bases for J; bases not matched to a gene: 5. In DNA, the CDR3 is TGTGCCAGCAGCGCCGGACTAGCGGGGACCAATGAGCAGTTCTTC. It translates to CASSAGLAGTNEQFF.

Many counts were recorded for this clonotype. Written as DNA, the CDR3 is TGCGCCAGCAGCCAAGATCCCACCGGAAACACCATATATTTT. Translation: CASSQDPTGNTIYF. The chain couples TRBV4-3 to TRBJ1-3; no definite D call. Germline-derived CDR1 and CDR2 are LGHNA and YSLEER. Trimming removed 0 bases at V and 4 bases at J, with 7 bases between. This CDR3 region has 14 residues.

The chain links TRBV20-1 to TRBJ2-3; 11 bases align to TRBD1. CDR1 is DFQATT, CDR2 SNEGSKA, per germline (reference sequence). CDR3 length equals 14 residues. Trimming at V came to 4 bases and at J to 6 bases, leaving 6 bases not matched to a gene. This CDR3 reads CSATGTGGGDTQYF. The DNA for the CDR3 is TGCAGTGCTACCGGGACAGGGGGGGGGGATACGCAGTATTTT.

This clonotype has a handful of counts. The junction and the germline gene differ at one end; a read error may be behind it. The chain carries TRBV7-2 and TRBJ1-2; tentatively, D is TRBD1 (6 bases). Germline CDR1 and CDR2: SGHTA and FQGNSA. This CDR3 contains 16 residues. This chain's CDR3 is CASSFVSGGRWYGHTF. The CDR3, as DNA: TGTGCCAGCAGCTTTGTATCGGGGGGGCGCTGGTATGGCCACACCTTC.

This clonotype showed up many times. CDR3 protein: CASSPDRRYGYTF. CDR3 nucleotides: TGTGCCAGCAGTCCGGACCGTCGCTATGGCTACACCTTC. The chain uses TRBV28 and TRBJ1-2; D ambiguous. Per germline, CDR1 MDHEN and CDR2 SYDVKM. V was trimmed by 5 bases and J by 4 bases, leaving 11 bases between them. This CDR3 region has 13 residues.

With respect to this clonotype: A read error may be the cause here, since a much bigger clone is one base away. The CDR3 ends on some other residue instead of the conserved phenylalanine or tryptophan, so this is likely a read error. This chain connects TRBV9 to TRBJ1-2, with D hard to call. Germline V CDR1 and CDR2: SGDLS, YYNGEE. Trimming shortened V by 4 bases and J by 3 bases, and 10 bases separated the two germline ends. CDR3 length equals 13 residues. CDR3 in amino acids: CASSQTEYYGYTS. The CDR3 DNA reads TGTGCCAGCAGCCAGACGGAATACTATGGCTACACCTCC.

This clonotype has ten or more counts. V gene TRBV6-6 combines with J gene TRBJ2-1; D remains ambiguous. CDR3 size: 12 residues. Germline V gene sequence: CDR1 MNHNY, CDR2 SVGAGI (reference sequence). V lost 5 bases and J 5 bases, leaving 7 bases between the germline ends. CDR3 DNA: TGTGCCAGCAGTAAGGTGCACAATGAGCAGTTCTTC. Its translation: CASSKVHNEQFF.